Below are 16 T cell receptor beta chains sequenced from a single sample in a study of T cells in Graves' hyperthyroidism and ophthalmopathy. The source material, RNA transcripts, was used to amplify TCR beta CDR3 regions. The HTBI primer set served for first-round RT-PCR of the TCR CDR3. From the multiplex PCR reads, TCRdb called clonotypes with MiXCR, one entry per CDR3 protein. The sample has fewer than 650,000 distinct CDR3 sequences; around 50% are singletons. The sample taken for sequencing was peripheral blood or thyroid tissue (not recorded which). All receptors come from an adult woman with Graves' disease, either hyperthyroidism or ophthalmopathy (not recorded which).

The chain couples TRBV29-1 to TRBJ1-1; D unresolved. Germline V gene sequence: CDR1 SQVTM, CDR2 ANQGSEA. The CDR3 sequence is 13 residues long. The germline V and J ends were trimmed by 1 base and 4 bases, with 10 bases remaining between them. CDR3 sequence (DNA): TGCAGCGTTGAAGGGGGTATCGGCACTGAAGCTTTCTTT. Its protein product is CSVEGGIGTEAFF. The variable domain in full, with the rest retrieved from reference TRBV29-1 and TRBJ1-1, is SAVISQKPSRDICQRGTSLTIQCQVDSQVTMMFWYRQQPGQSLTLIATANQGSEATYESGFVIDKFPISRPNLTFSTLTVSNMSPEDSSIYLCSVEGGIGTEAFFGQGTRLTVV.

This clonotype has a handful of counts. The chain is built from TRBV2 and TRBJ1-4; D ambiguous. This CDR3 spans 12 amino acids. V was pared by 6 bases and J by 5 bases, with 7 bases between. Germline V lookup: CDR1 SNHLY, CDR2 FYNNEI. CDR3 region: CASRAGNEKLFF. The CDR3 DNA reads TGTGCCAGCAGGGCCGGGAATGAAAAACTGTTTTTT.

This clonotype was counted ten times or more. The rearrangement joins TRBV24-1 to TRBJ2-5, with 16 bases aligning to TRBD2. The length of the CDR3 is 18 residues. Germline V CDR1 and CDR2: KGHDR, SFDVKD. Unmatched junction bases numbered 8, after V lost 4 bases and J lost 4 bases. CDR3 residues: CATSDKGLAGGGAETQYF. The CDR3 DNA sequence: TGTGCCACCAGTGACAAGGGACTAGCGGGAGGGGGAGCAGAGACCCAGTACTTC.

J is TRBJ2-7 and V is TRBV6-1; 8 bases match TRBD2. J lost 2 bases, V lost 5 bases, and 11 bases had no gene match. Germline CDR1 reads MNHNS; CDR2 reads SASEGT. This CDR3 is built from 16 residues. CDR3 sequence reads: CASSRAGGRGTYEQYF. The CDR3 DNA sequence: TGTGCCAGCAGTCGGGCGGGGGGCAGGGGAACCTACGAGCAGTACTTC.

Only a few counts were recorded for this clonotype. V gene TRBV6-2 or TRBV6-3 combines with J gene TRBJ2-2, with TRBD2 matching over 11 bases. Trimming removed 1 base from V and 2 bases from J; junction bases left unmatched: 6. Germline V CDR1 and CDR2: MNHEY, SVGEGT. The CDR3 sequence is 18 residues long. The CDR3 sequence is CASSYLITSGGNTGELFF. CDR3 in DNA: TGTGCCAGCAGTTACTTGATTACTAGCGGGGGCAACACCGGGGAGCTGTTTTTT.

The rearrangement links TRBV7-9 to TRBJ1-6, with D possibly TRBD1 on 6 matching bases. CDR1 is SEHNR and CDR2 is FQNEAQ in the germline V gene (reference sequence). CDR3 size: 15 residues. Between the trimmed V and J ends, which lost 5 bases and 6 bases, there was a span of 14 bases. CDR3 region: CASSPDGDINSPLHF. DNA for the CDR3: TGTGCCAGCAGCCCCGACGGGGACATTAATTCACCCCTCCACTTT.

The chain carries TRBV7-8 and TRBJ1-5, with 9 bases matching TRBD1. The CDR3 length is 16 residues. The trim removed 4 bases at V and 7 bases at J, leaving 11 bases unmatched. Germline V gene data show CDR1 as SGHVS and CDR2 as FQNEAQ. The CDR3, as DNA: TGTGCCAGCAGCTCCCATAGGGACAGGGAAAGGCAGCCCCAGCATTTT. Residues: CASSSHRDRERQPQHF. Looking up the rest from reference TRBV7-8 and TRBJ1-5 gives the full variable domain: GAGVSQSPRYKVAKRGQDVALRCDPISGHVSLFWYQQALGQGPEFLTYFQNEAQLDKSGLPSDRFFAERPEGSVSTLKIQRTQQEDSAVYLCASSSHRDRERQPQHFGDGTRLSIL.

The genes are TRBV2 and TRBJ1-4; D perhaps matches TRBD1 (6 bases). The CDR3 has 14 residues. Deletions cut 10 bases from V and 3 bases from J, with 15 bases between. The germline V gene has CDR1 SNHLY and CDR2 FYNNEI. CDR3 in DNA: TGTGCCATGCATGGACAGCGGGCTAATGAAAAACTGTTTTTT. This encodes CAMHGQRANEKLFF.

This chain connects TRBV6-2 or TRBV6-3 to TRBJ1-1; no definite D call. Trimming removed 8 bases from V and 11 bases from J, with 9 bases in between. The CDR3 is 9 residues long. Germline CDR1 and CDR2: MNHEY and SVGEGT. As DNA, the CDR3 is TGTGCCAGCCCCTTAGAGGCTTTCTTT. This encodes CASPLEAFF.

This clonotype has ten or more counts. V is TRBV6-5 and J is TRBJ1-2; TRBD1 aligns across 7 bases. The V segment lost 4 bases and the J segment 0 bases; nucleotides outside the gene matches: 11. CDR1 and CDR2 (germline): MNHEY, SVGAGI. The CDR3 extends over 17 amino acids. The CDR3 region has the DNA TGTGCCAGCAGTTTTTCCGGGACAGCGAGAGCTAACTATGGCTACACCTTC. This sequence encodes CASSFSGTARANYGYTF.

This clonotype was picked up a small number of times. The CDR3 protein is CASSVRLLNYGYTF. The CDR3 DNA is TGTGCCAGCAGCGTTCGACTACTTAACTATGGCTACACCTTC. The V gene is TRBV7-2, the J gene TRBJ1-2; D gene unclear. Trimming cost V 5 bases and J 1 base, with 11 bases left between them. The germline V gene has CDR1 SGHTA and CDR2 FQGNSA. CDR3 length: 14 residues.

This clonotype has only a few counts. The chain employs TRBV6-5 and TRBJ2-6; D might be TRBD1 or TRBD2, each matching 6 bases. The CDR3 loop spans 17 amino acids. The V end lost 2 bases, the J end lost 1 base, and 12 bases lay between the germline ends. Germline V gene lookup returns CDR1 MNHEY and CDR2 SVGAGI. The CDR3 spells CASSYARRGSGANVLTF. Here the CDR3 DNA reads TGTGCCAGCAGTTACGCCAGGAGGGGGTCTGGGGCCAACGTCCTGACTTTC.

The table lists this clonotype with many counts. CDR3 nucleotides: TGCAGCGTCCGACTCGGGACTAGCGGAGGTGGAGAGCAGTACTTC. Translated: CSVRLGTSGGGEQYF. The chain employs TRBV29-1 and TRBJ2-7, with 11 nucleotides matching TRBD2. The CDR3 extends over 15 amino acids. With 6 bases clipped from V and 7 bases from J, the junction kept 14 bases outside the gene matches. Germline CDR1 reads SQVTM; CDR2 reads ANQGSEA.

This clonotype was counted many times. The V call is TRBV4-3, the J call TRBJ2-7; a weak D match, TRBD1 (5 bases). Germline CDR1 reads LGHNA; CDR2 reads YSLEER. Trimming shortened V by 1 base and J by 2 bases, and 12 bases separated the two germline ends. CDR3 length: 15 residues. The CDR3 DNA reads TGCGCCAGCAGCCAAGGCTTGCCAGGGACCTACGAGCAGTACTTC. Translation: CASSQGLPGTYEQYF.

This clonotype came up a few times. The rearrangement joins TRBV5-1 to TRBJ1-2; 7 bases map to TRBD1. Trimming removed 4 bases from V and 3 bases from J; junction bases left unmatched: 9. The V gene's germline CDR1 is SGHRS and CDR2 YFSETQ. The CDR3 consists of 15 residues. CDR3 DNA sequence: TGCGCCAGCAGCCCCATGACAGGGATCGACTATGGCTACACCTTC. Its translation is CASSPMTGIDYGYTF.

Only a few counts were recorded for this clonotype. This chain uses TRBV29-1 with TRBJ1-2, with a possible D match to TRBD1 (5 bases). V was trimmed by 4 bases and J by 5 bases, leaving 14 bases between them. The CDR3 has 13 amino acids. Germline loops: CDR1 SQVTM, CDR2 ANQGSEA. In nucleotides, the CDR3 is TGCAGCGTTGCCGAACTGACAGCTTATGGCTACACCTTC. Amino acids: CSVAELTAYGYTF.